Presented here are 13 T cell receptor beta chains from one specimen sequenced in a study of cytomegalovirus exposure and HLA in healthy donors (dated by TCRdb to about 2017). The method was the immunoSEQ multiplex PCR assay. A mixture of 60 forward primers for TCR Vbeta segments and 13 reverse primers for TCR Jbeta segments was used in the multiplex PCR. The table was pulled from immuneACCESS by TCRdb, which kept in-frame rearrangements only. Such tables lose some clones; where checked, under half of the loss comes from unresolved V genes, and the rest has no known cause. In all, the sample holds hundreds of thousands of clones, and 60% to 80% of those were seen once. The leading ten clones occupy less than 4.5% of the sample. The material sequenced was PBMCs. The receptors were sampled from a male donor in good health and CMV-seronegative.

This clone was observed a single time. This chain uses TRBV30 with TRBJ2-3; 11 bases agree with TRBD1. The V segment lost 7 bases and the J segment 4 bases; nucleotides outside the gene matches: 7. Germline CDR1 GTSNPN, CDR2 SVGIG (reference sequence). The CDR3 sequence is 14 residues long. The CDR3 sequence is CAFTTGQGADTQYF. CDR3 DNA: TGTGCCTTTACAACGGGACAGGGGGCAGATACGCAGTATTTT.

This clone came up once. One end of the junction fails to match germline, which may point to a read error. The CDR3 DNA reads as TGTGCTAGCAGCTTCGGCCCTTGGACAGTCTCCTACGAGCAGTACTTC. Its translation is CASSFGPWTVSYEQYF. The chain uses TRBV7-7 and TRBJ2-7; tentatively, D is TRBD1 (6 bases). CDR3 length equals 16 residues. In germline, CDR1 is SSHAT, CDR2 FNYEAQ (reference sequence).

The chain links TRBV4-1 to TRBJ2-7, with 10 bases fitting TRBD2. Germline V lookup: CDR1 MGHRA, CDR2 YSYEKL. The junction had 5 bases not matched to a gene; V was cut back by 1 base and J by 2 bases. This CDR3 has 16 residues. Written as DNA, the CDR3 is TGCGCCAGCAGCCAAGTCGCAGCGGGAGGGACCTACGAGCAGTACTTC. Protein product: CASSQVAAGGTYEQYF.

V usage is TRBV10-1 and J usage is TRBJ2-7; 9 bases are a match to TRBD1. The germline gives CDR1 WNHNN, CDR2 SYGVQD (reference sequence). V lost 6 bases, J lost 7 bases, and 13 bases stayed unmatched. There are 15 residues in the CDR3. CDR3 bases: TGCGCCAGCAGCCCTGTGGGGACAGGGATGGGGGAGCAGTACTTC. Residues: CASSPVGTGMGEQYF.

The gene calls are TRBV5-8 and TRBJ1-5; no reliable D call. V lost 2 bases to trimming and J lost 3 bases, with 9 bases between them. Germline CDR1 is SGHTS and CDR2 is YDEGEE. This CDR3 contains 14 residues. Written as DNA, the CDR3 is TGTGCCAGCAGCTTCTACAGCCTCAATCAGCCCCAGCATTTT. It is translated as CASSFYSLNQPQHF.

The chain has TRBV27 and TRBJ1-1; TRBD1 might be the D (5 bases). Per the germline V gene, CDR1 is MNHEY and CDR2 is SMNVEV (reference sequence). V lost 2 bases and J 3 bases, leaving 10 bases between the germline ends. The CDR3 covers 14 residues. CDR3 DNA sequence: TGTGCCAGCAGTTTACAGGGAACCCACACTGAAGCTTTCTTT. Protein: CASSLQGTHTEAFF.

This clone has more than one count but fewer than ten. The V gene is TRBV7-9, the J gene TRBJ2-7; 8 bases map to TRBD2. Trimming at V came to 3 bases and at J to 2 bases, leaving 3 bases not matched to a gene. The CDR3 sequence is 14 residues long. Germline lookup yields CDR1 SEHNR and CDR2 FQNEAQ (reference sequence). The CDR3 DNA sequence: TGTGCCAGCAGCTTGACTAGCGCGACCTACGAGCAGTACTTC. Its translation is CASSLTSATYEQYF.

This clone was found once. This rearrangement joins TRBV20-1 to TRBJ2-3; D is possibly TRBD2 (6 bases). This CDR3 is built from 11 residues. Trimming cost V 6 bases and J 5 bases, with 9 bases left between them. The germline V gene encodes CDR1 DFQATT and CDR2 SNEGSKA (reference sequence). CDR3 residues: CSAWEVDTQYF. CDR3 DNA: TGCAGTGCCTGGGAGGTAGATACGCAGTATTTT.

The V gene is TRBV19, the J gene TRBJ2-5; 8 nucleotides agree with TRBD2. Matching the DNA end better, TRBJ2-7 makes the J call doubtful. The length of the CDR3 is 14 residues. Germline assignment: CDR1 LNHDA and CDR2 SQIVND (reference sequence). The CDR3 coding sequence is TGTGCCAGTAGTACCGGCGGGAGGTTCCACGAGCAGTACTTC. As protein: CASSTGGRFHEQYF.

J is TRBJ2-7 and V is TRBV5-1, with 9 bases matching TRBD1. Germline V gives CDR1 SGHRS, CDR2 YFSETQ. Germline trimming cut 4 bases from V and 7 bases from J; bases unmatched to any gene: 12. This CDR3 comprises 15 residues. CDR3 region: CASSPLTGGTQEQYF. In DNA form, the CDR3 reads TGCGCCAGCAGCCCATTGACAGGGGGGACCCAGGAGCAGTACTTC.

This rearrangement joins TRBV2 to TRBJ2-1; 7 bases fit TRBD1. Germline assignment: CDR1 SNHLY and CDR2 FYNNEI. The V gene end was trimmed by 6 bases and the J gene end by 5 bases; junction bases not matched to a gene: 4. This CDR3 comprises 13 residues. CDR3 loop: CASRTGIHNEQFF. The CDR3 DNA reads TGTGCCAGCAGGACAGGGATCCACAATGAGCAGTTCTTC.

The V gene is TRBV28, the J gene TRBJ2-5; possible D gene TRBD2, 6 bases. The CDR3 consists of 13 residues. CDR1 is MDHEN, CDR2 SYDVKM, per germline. Between the trimmed V and J ends, which lost 8 bases and 3 bases, there was a span of 13 bases. The CDR3 reads CASLGTPEETQYF. Written as DNA, the CDR3 is TGTGCCAGCCTCGGGACTCCAGAAGAGACCCAGTACTTC. The variable domain in full, with the rest retrieved from reference TRBV28 and TRBJ2-5, is DVKVTQSSRYLVKRTGEKVFLECVQDMDHENMFWYRQDPGLGLRLIYFSYDVKMKEKGDIPEGYSVSREKKERFSLILESASTNQTSMYLCASLGTPEETQYFGPGTRLLVL.

J is TRBJ2-3 and V is TRBV30, with 9 bases identical to TRBD1. CDR1 and CDR2 (germline): GTSNPN, SVGIG (reference sequence). The J segment lost 4 bases and the V segment lost 2 bases, leaving 4 bases of the junction unmatched. CDR3 length: 14 residues. The CDR3 region has the DNA TGTGCCTGGAGTCTTGGACAGGGGTCAGATACGCAGTATTTT. Its protein is CAWSLGQGSDTQYF.